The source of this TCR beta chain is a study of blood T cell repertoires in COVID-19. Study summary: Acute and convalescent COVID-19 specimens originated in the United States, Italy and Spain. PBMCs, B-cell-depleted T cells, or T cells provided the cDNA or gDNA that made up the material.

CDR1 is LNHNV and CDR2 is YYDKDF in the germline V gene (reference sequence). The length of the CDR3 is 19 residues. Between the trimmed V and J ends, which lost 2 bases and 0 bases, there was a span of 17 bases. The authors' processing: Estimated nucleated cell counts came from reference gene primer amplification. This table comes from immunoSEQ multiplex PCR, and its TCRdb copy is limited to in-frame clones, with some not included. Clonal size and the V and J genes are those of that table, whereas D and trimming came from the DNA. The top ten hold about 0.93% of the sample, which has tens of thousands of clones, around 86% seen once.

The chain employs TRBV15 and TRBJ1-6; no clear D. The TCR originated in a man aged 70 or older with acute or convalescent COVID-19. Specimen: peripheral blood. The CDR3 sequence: CATSRSSLAGSSYNSPLHF. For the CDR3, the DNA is TGTGCCACCAGCAGATCTTCTCTCGCGGGAAGCTCCTATAATTCACCCCTCCACTTT.